This T cell receptor beta chain was recorded in a study of early T cells in non-severe SARS-CoV-2 infection. Study overall: Chains stayed unpaired after sequencing of bulk RNA from unsorted whole blood.

This clonotype was seen a handful of times. What it binds is unknown. Researchers tagged individual cDNA molecules with unique molecular identifiers. TCRdb processed the 5' RACE reads anew with MiXCR; each CDR3 protein has one entry. The table lists fewer than 55,000 distinct CDR3 sequences, approximately 6.2% of them singletons. J gave up 2 bases and V 5 bases, and 6 bases lay outside the gene matches. The length of the CDR3 is 14 residues. Germline CDR1 and CDR2: SGHTA and FQGNSA. Broader study findings: VDJdb matching skewed toward anti-spike CD8 responses, missing private and CD4 specificities.

This chain uses TRBV7-2 with TRBJ2-7, with 7 bases aligning to TRBD1. Sequenced here: whole blood, sampled at baseline. The sequence was collected from an adult who was a healthcare worker with PCR-confirmed SARS-CoV-2 infection or an uninfected control (not recorded which). The CDR3 DNA is TGTGCCAGCAGCGTTGGGACAGTTGCCTACGAGCAGTACTTC. Amino acid sequence: CASSVGTVAYEQYF.